The subject of this entry is one T cell receptor (beta chain). The data stem from a study of T cell repertoires in aging, cancer and after chemotherapy. Study-wide background: Pre- and post-chemotherapy samples were paired from glioblastoma patients treated with temozolomide-based therapy.

Amplification of TCR beta used genomic DNA extracted from peripheral blood. The CDR3 sequence is 17 residues long. Germline CDR1 is MNHNS and CDR2 is SASEGT. Losses at the gene ends were 10 bases for V and 1 base for J; bases not matched to a gene: 14. Multiplex touch-down PCR with TRB-A/B primers amplified rearranged V-D-J TRB sequences. Each CDR3 protein gets one entry after TCRdb re-called the multiplex PCR reads with MiXCR. The sample consists of approximately 20,000 distinct CDR3 sequences, approximately 40% of them appearing once. The gene calls are TRBV6-1 and TRBJ2-5; 11 nucleotides match TRBD2. The sample taken for sequencing was blood. The receptor was isolated from a human donor with a solid tumor. As DNA, the CDR3 is TGTGCCATCAGGCCGGGACTAGCGGAGGGGAGCCAAGAGACCCAGTACTTC. This codes for CAIRPGLAEGSQETQYF.